This T cell receptor beta chain was observed in a study of cytomegalovirus exposure and HLA in healthy donors (dated by TCRdb to about 2017). In terms of the full investigation: An earlier analysis of approximately 640 of the donors reported roughly 270 Gb of sequence data and roughly 100 million unique TCR beta sequences from about 179 million T cells. Rather than drawing on any new phenotypic data, the later analysis identified candidate immune exposures from TCR beta sequences and the way those sequences occurred across donors. An earlier analysis of 500 to 750 of the donors applied high-throughput TCR beta sequencing to assess whether each TCR beta V gene segment acted as functional or pseudogenic. HLA typing included class I and class II loci at four-digit resolution. Typing coverage differed by locus: A, B, C, DRB1 and DQB1 were typed in about 620-630 donors, DQA1 in 500 to 550, DPA1 in nearly 610, and DPB1 in 450 to 480. A later analysis re-examined previously published TCR beta repertoires from several hundred donors and added high-resolution HLA genotyping to investigate patterns of TCR occurrence. The study was designed to test whether signatures of past pathogen exposure could be identified by cataloging public T cell receptors. Genome-wide SNP genotypes for about 60% of the 666 donors were used in a later genetic analysis, which treated that subset as a discovery cohort. On average, around 230,000 unique TCR beta nucleotide sequences were sequenced per donor among 300 to 500 genotyped donors of the cohort, with roughly 19% of those sequences being non-productive. Every discovery cohort repertoire had been produced on one sequencing platform. Donor age, sex, ethnicity and CMV serostatus were compiled alongside the repertoire data. The study combined high-throughput TCR immunosequencing, statistical association of individual TCRs with disease status, and machine learning to predict cytomegalovirus infection status. Because of strong linkage in the cohort, roughly five DR-DQ haplotypes were treated as single units for association and clustering. An early release that covered fewer than 800 HLA-typed donors contained approximately 320 gigabases of sequencing data and 85 million to 100 million unique TCR sequences. Of the roughly 400 genotyped donors, approximately 80% fell in the genetic ancestry cluster associated with self-reported Caucasian donors. The T cell repertoires of 666 subjects were profiled by immunosequencing and related to cytomegalovirus serostatus. Besides the first cohort of under 700 subjects, a separate validation cohort made up of 120 different subjects was used. Study-level results and caveats: Because counts were too low, 15 or so rarely observed V segments, including chromosome 9 orphons, were excluded from the earlier analysis of under 650 of the donors. According to a later analysis, most CMV-associated TCR beta chains appeared to be HLA-restricted, and the HLA associations seemed to be driven largely by CMV exposure. CMV serostatus was the only immune exposure information available for the cohort. Because HLA typing was missing for some donors at each locus, association tests included only the typed subset. A group of highly shared sequence variants was considered likely to be a technical artifact of the sequencing pipeline. Only TCR beta chains were sequenced in this cohort, and the absence of alpha or paired-chain data limited detectable features. According to a later genetic analysis, donors in an Asian-associated ancestry cluster had fewer N-insertions in productive TCRs than the roughly 700-donor mean. Because the 87-base-pair reads could not distinguish some IMGT-functional V segments, including TRBV6-2 and TRBV6-3, those segments were excluded. In a later analysis, HLA-associated TCR beta chains showed more clonal expansion and lower generation probabilities than non-associated chains that were equally common. Assigning TCR associations to individual alleles was difficult when HLA alleles, especially DR and DQ, strongly co-occurred. An earlier analysis of 587 of the donors showed that most TCR beta V segments appeared in productive rearrangements either about 87% or about 30% of the time, which broadly matched IMGT annotations. A few of the identified cytomegalovirus-associated TCR beta chains were confirmed in vitro to be specific for cytomegalovirus antigens. A further reported finding was that TCR beta sequences accurately predicted the HLA-A and HLA-B alleles for most subjects in the first cohort. The classifier was reported to diagnose cytomegalovirus status with high specificity and sensitivity in both the original and validation cohorts. V-gene and J-gene trimming of TCR beta chains was associated with a missense DCLRE1C variant in a later genetic analysis, and the association was replicated in an independent cohort. Most TCR sequences were seen in very few donors, while some public TCRs were found in many individuals. Presence/absence analyses assumed roughly uniform sequencing depth across donors, an assumption that may not hold. Correlated functional status among segregating V segments might reflect linkage disequilibrium, but an unknown experimental factor could not be ruled out. In a later analysis, several top co-occurrence clusters were reported to appear linked to parvovirus B19, influenza, CMV and Epstein-Barr virus. In a later analysis, the rate of TCR association differed among HLA loci, with DRB1 alleles having the most associated TCRs and HLA-C alleles having the fewest. The study gave a list of about 160 TCR beta chains associated with cytomegalovirus. Specific HLA alleles were associated with more than 15,000 TCR beta sequences at a false discovery rate of 0.05 in a later analysis. The authors suggested that the approach could potentially be extended to other disease states and immunological phenotypes.

The cohort consisted of approximately 670 healthy bone marrow donors. All cohort members were sampled while nominally healthy, although unrecorded immune exposures were likely present. The donor was CMV seropositive and was included in the group of 300 or so seropositive cohort members. A peripheral blood sample was collected from each donor, and TCR beta sequencing was performed on peripheral blood mononuclear cells. Genomic DNA extraction from the blood cell samples was performed with the Qiagen DNeasy Blood Extraction Kit. Inclusive of the bounding cysteine and phenylalanine, the CDR3 is 14 residues long. The CDR3 DNA has 42 bases and is translated from base 1. Germline trimming: 3 bases from V, 6 bases from J; junction bases outside gene matches: 5. CDR1 and CDR2, per the germline V gene (reference sequence), are LNHDA and SQIVND. Points on this clone: Its antigen is not yet known. The input lacks base qualities; no much larger clone sits a single base away.

Preparation of the library involved the immunoSEQ multiplex PCR assay. A mixture of 60 forward primers for TCR Vbeta segments and 13 reverse primers for TCR Jbeta segments was used in the multiplex PCR. Amplification of the CDR3 region of rearranged TCR beta genes was performed with a multiplex PCR assay on genomic DNA. On the Illumina HiSeq System, the amplified TCR beta libraries were sequenced as 87-base-pair reads. Under the source paper's analysis protocol: A later analysis counted approximately 74 million unique TCR beta chains across the 650 to 800 repertoires, and roughly 10 million of these chains were shared by at least two donors. To remove PCR and sequencing errors, raw reads were error-corrected and collapsed into unique sequences using a nearest-neighbor algorithm that merged closely related sequences. CDR3 sequences were aligned to IMGT reference sequences to assign V, D and J gene segments. Each retained sequence needed at least a six-nucleotide match to both a V gene segment and a J gene segment. Rearrangements were called productive when the CDR3 lacked stop codons and stayed in frame with V and J; all others were non-productive. CDR3 was defined by IMGT convention, running from the second conserved V-encoded cysteine to the conserved J-encoded phenylalanine. The earlier analysis of some 550 of the donors excluded any sequence lacking an unambiguous match to a single V gene segment. An earlier analysis of some 610 of the donors called V segments functional above 56.7% productive rearrangements and segregating when the between-donor standard deviation exceeded 5%. A statistical classification framework was developed to diagnose cytomegalovirus status using the catalog of TCR beta chain sequences. A later analysis assigned V and J genes by comparing TCR nucleotide sequences with IMGT/GENE-DB human TR gene sequences. The TCRdist pipeline was used in a later analysis to assign CDR3 sequences and most-parsimonious VDJ recombination scenarios. A later analysis defined each TCR beta chain by its CDR3 amino acid sequence plus V-gene family, and excluded reads lacking a unique V-gene family. In a later analysis, around 600 highly shared, low-generation-probability nucleotide sequences were removed to address suspected cross-contamination and a sequencing artifact. In a later analysis, a clonal expansion index for each public chain was calculated from normalized within-repertoire ranks of inferred template counts. A later analysis computed generation probabilities with a VDJ recombination model fitted to out-of-frame rearrangements, and checked the results against IGoR. In a later analysis, hypergeometric tests were used to score TCR-TCR, TCR-HLA and TCR-CMV co-occurrence, with a repertoire-size bias correction applied to TCR pairs. A later analysis estimated false discovery rates by permuting HLA or CMV assignments 20 times. In a later analysis, co-occurring TCRs were grouped with DBSCAN, and TCRdist sequence similarity was added when clustering was performed within HLA-allele-positive subsets. Repertoires with fewer than 30,000 or more than 120,000 public chains were left out of co-occurrence clustering, as were five repertoires with anomalous nucleotide sharing. TCRdb's version of the immuneACCESS table is confined to in-frame rearrangements and falls short of the full clone set. An unresolved V gene accounts for under half of the shortfall where checked; the remainder is of unknown origin. The DNA gave D and trimming, while V, J and clone size come from that table. This sample has about 130,000 clones in its table, and 65% to 75% of those were observed once. The ten biggest clones cover under 5% of the sample.

The sequenced material came from PBMCs. The receptor's source is a man in his forties in good health and CMV-seropositive. The chain uses TRBV19 and TRBJ2-3, with 8 bases matching TRBD1. CDR3 sequence: CASSIYRGTDTQYF. DNA sequence: TGTGCCAGTAGTATCTACAGGGGGACGGATACGCAGTATTTT.